These 25 T cell receptor beta chains share one sample of origin, sequenced in a study of T cells expressing NK-cell markers. TCRdb reprocessed the 5' RACE reads and reports one entry per CDR3 protein, with no DNA. This sample carries fewer than 550,000 distinct CDR3 sequences, with around 1.4% going to the ten biggest clones. The source material was blood T cells: a sorted CD56 or NKG2C T cell subset, CD4+ or CD8+ T cells, or bulk PBMC T cells (not recorded which). These receptor sequences come from a woman between 45 and 65 years old in good health.

V and J are TRBV20-1 and TRBJ2-1; TCRdb reports TRBD1, a call that lacks DNA to check it against. The CDR3 is 14 amino acids. Per the germline V gene, CDR1 is DFQATT and CDR2 is SNEGSKA (reference sequence). The CDR3 here is CSASPRTGVDEQFF.

The chain combines TRBV12-3 or TRBV12-4 with TRBJ2-3; the D call from TCRdb, TRBD2, cannot be confirmed without DNA. The CDR3 is made up of 17 amino acids. CDR3 region: CASASVAGGLITDTQYF.

The chain is built from TRBV18 and TRBJ2-6; lacking DNA, the TRBD1 call made by TCRdb goes unchecked. The CDR3 is made up of 16 amino acids. Germline V CDR1 and CDR2: KGHSH, LQKENI. The CDR3 reads CASSGTSPSGANVLTF.

This chain connects TRBV12-3 or TRBV12-4 to TRBJ1-3. This CDR3 region has 14 residues. The CDR3 region is CASSFRLPGNTIYF.

The CDR3 sequence is CAISENRDNSPLHF. V and J are TRBV10-3 and TRBJ1-6; TCRdb picks TRBD1, but there is no DNA to check that call. Germline assignment: CDR1 ENHRY and CDR2 SYGVKD. The CDR3 is 14 amino acids.

The gene calls are TRBV7-8 and TRBJ2-2; TCRdb returns TRBD2, unconfirmable since there is no DNA. The CDR3 covers 16 residues. Germline V gene data show CDR1 as SGHVS and CDR2 as FQNEAQ. The CDR3 sequence: CASSFRVEGRAGELFF.

V and J are TRBV6-1 and TRBJ2-1; there is no DNA to check the TCRdb D call of TRBD2. CDR1 is MNHNS and CDR2 is SASEGT in the germline V gene. The CDR3 spans 14 residues. The CDR3 loop is CASTRSAATSEQFF.

This chain uses TRBV4-1 with TRBJ2-1; the TCRdb call, TRBD1, lacks DNA for checking. Germline V CDR1 and CDR2: MGHRA, YSYEKL. The length of the CDR3 is 18 residues. This CDR3 reads CASSHEWDTLSSYNEQFF.

The CDR3 is CASMVRSGNEQFF. The V and J genes are TRBV27 and TRBJ2-1. The CDR3 covers 13 residues. Looked up from germline, CDR1 is MNHEY and CDR2 is SMNVEV (reference sequence).

The chain is built from TRBV15 and TRBJ1-4; the TCRdb D gene call, TRBD1, has no DNA to confirm it. The CDR3 contains 16 residues. Germline values: CDR1 LNHNV, CDR2 YYDKDF (reference sequence). The CDR3 loop is CATSPHPQGSNEKLFF.

The chain links TRBV5-1 to TRBJ2-3; without DNA, the TCRdb call of TRBD2 cannot be checked. CDR3 size: 14 residues. Per the germline V gene, CDR1 is SGHRS and CDR2 is YFSETQ. The CDR3 region is CASSLGTSVETQYF.

V usage is TRBV9 and J usage is TRBJ2-1; the TCRdb call, TRBD1, lacks DNA for checking. This CDR3 is 16 amino acids long. Per the germline V gene, CDR1 is SGDLS and CDR2 is YYNGEE. The CDR3 spells CASSVETGGPHNEQFF.

This sequence joins TRBV7-2 and TRBJ1-5. Germline CDR1 and CDR2: SGHTA and FQGNSA. The CDR3 is 15 residues long. This CDR3 reads CASSPRLDSNQPQHF.

The V gene is TRBV30, the J gene TRBJ2-1; absent DNA, TCRdb's TRBD2 call cannot be checked. The CDR3 is made up of 15 amino acids. Germline assignment: CDR1 GTSNPN and CDR2 SVGIG (reference sequence). This chain's CDR3 is CAWRIFSGRGNEQFF.

The chain is built from TRBV6-5 and TRBJ1-2. Germline assignment: CDR1 MNHEY and CDR2 SVGAGI. CDR3 size: 15 residues. The CDR3: CASSYSRGTNYGYTF.

The chain is built from TRBV4-1 and TRBJ2-1; the TRBD2 assignment by TCRdb is unverifiable without DNA. Germline V gene data show CDR1 as MGHRA and CDR2 as YSYEKL. The CDR3 contains 16 residues. CDR3 region: CASSPVRGRAGNEQFF.

This sequence joins TRBV29-1 and TRBJ1-1. This CDR3 has 11 amino acids. Germline CDR1 reads SQVTM; CDR2 reads ANQGSEA. This CDR3 reads CSVGVQNEAFF.

J is TRBJ2-1 and V is TRBV7-8; TCRdb selects TRBD2, and the lack of DNA leaves this call unchecked. Germline V gene data show CDR1 as SGHVS and CDR2 as FQNEAQ. The CDR3 covers 16 residues. This CDR3 is CASSLGLLAGRGEQFF.

The chain employs TRBV14 and TRBJ2-1; TCRdb's assignment of TRBD2 cannot be checked, as there is no DNA. Per germline, CDR1 SGHDN and CDR2 FVKESK. The CDR3 is 17 amino acids. The CDR3 here is CASSQVGRALGYNEQFF.

The chain joins TRBV21-1 to TRBJ2-1; the TCRdb D gene call, TRBD1, has no DNA to confirm it. TRBV21-1 is noted as a pseudogene. The CDR3 is made up of 22 amino acids. The CDR3: CASSNEVPGEGLTNKSTNEQFF.

V and J are TRBV20-1 and TRBJ2-3; TCRdb calls TRBD1, which cannot be checked without DNA. The CDR3 runs 14 residues. CDR1 is DFQATT and CDR2 is SNEGSKA in the germline V gene (reference sequence). The CDR3 spells CSASFRVGTDTQYF.

The chain carries TRBV27 and TRBJ1-1; the TRBD1 assignment by TCRdb is unverifiable without DNA. Germline V gives CDR1 MNHEY, CDR2 SMNVEV (reference sequence). The length of the CDR3 is 14 residues. CDR3 sequence: CASIKQGAATEAFF.

V is TRBV18 and J is TRBJ1-1. Germline V gives CDR1 KGHSH, CDR2 LQKENI. This CDR3 contains 13 residues. CDR3 residues: CASSPFDADEAFF.

This rearrangement joins TRBV2 to TRBJ2-3; TCRdb's assignment of TRBD1 cannot be checked, as there is no DNA. This CDR3 is built from 15 residues. The germline gives CDR1 SNHLY, CDR2 FYNNEI. CDR3 sequence reads: CASSQLGTGGITQYF. The full variable domain, with the rest looked up from reference TRBV2 and TRBJ2-3, is EPEVTQTPSHQVTQMGQEVILRCVPISNHLYFYWYRQILGQKVEFLVSFYNNEISEKSEIFDDQFSVERPDGSNFTLKIRSTKLEDSAMYFCASSQLGTGGITQYFGPGTRLTVL.

V gene TRBV7-9 combines with J gene TRBJ1-6. CDR1 is SEHNR, CDR2 FQNEAQ, per germline (reference sequence). The length of the CDR3 is 15 residues. The CDR3 protein is CASSSRGSYNSPLHF.